The rows below give T cell receptor beta chains drawn from one sample of a study of T cell responses to AZD1222 COVID-19 vaccine. The table came from immunoSEQ multiplex PCR; TCRdb's copy has only in-frame clones and leaves some out. The table gives over 130,000 clones; the top ten clones make up over 2% of it. The sample comprised peripheral blood. The receptors come from an adult in good health. The CDR3 runs from the conserved cysteine through the conserved F or W. D genes are given only for firm matches.

d_gene | j_gene | v_gene | CDR3aa | CDR3nt
TRBD1 | TRBJ1-5 | TRBV5-6 | CASSLSGRTGGEGQPQHF | TGTGCCAGCAGCTTGTCAGGGAGGACAGGGGGCGAGGGGCAGCCCCAGCATTTT
NA | TRBJ2-3 | TRBV2 | CASSTAVTGTDTQYF | TGTGCCAGCAGTACGGCAGTCACGGGCACAGATACGCAGTATTTT
NA | TRBJ1-1 | TRBV29-1 | CSAVRDEAFF | TGCAGCGCCGTACGGGATGAAGCTTTCTTT
NA | TRBJ1-3 | TRBV20-1 | CSASGAGGSGNTIYF | TGCAGTGCTAGTGGGGCCGGGGGCTCTGGAAACACCATATATTTT
NA | TRBJ2-4 | TRBV29-1 | CSVEAGGSKNIQYF | TGCAGCGTTGAAGCAGGAGGTTCCAAAAACATTCAGTACTTC
NA | TRBJ1-5 | TRBV2 | CAARGEGPSNQPQHF | TGTGCCGCGAGGGGGGAGGGACCTAGCAATCAGCCCCAGCATTTT
TRBD1 | TRBJ1-4 | TRBV5-4 | CASSRTVGGEKLFF | TGTGCCAGCAGCCGGACCGTAGGGGGCGAAAAACTGTTTTTT
NA | TRBJ2-3 | TRBV5-1 | CASSEAADSTDTQYF | TGCGCCAGCTCCGAAGCGGCAGATAGCACAGATACGCAGTATTTT
TRBD2 | TRBJ2-1 | TRBV18 | CASSPPVAGGLGQFF | TGTGCCAGCTCACCACCGGTAGCGGGGGGCCTCGGGCAGTTCTTC
NA | TRBJ2-3 | TRBV9 | CASSVEGGTDTQYF | TGTGCCAGCAGCGTAGAGGGCGGCACAGATACGCAGTATTTT
NA | TRBJ2-1 | TRBV4-2 | CASSQARTLVGYNEQFF | TGTGCCAGCAGCCAAGCCAGGACTCTTGTGGGTTACAATGAGCAGTTCTTC
NA | TRBJ1-2 | TRBV7-9 | CASSIPGRNYGYTF | TGTGCCAGCAGCATACCCGGACGGAACTATGGCTACACCTTC
TRBD1 | TRBJ1-2 | TRBV5-4 | CASSPGTGFYGYTF | TGTGCCAGCAGCCCCGGGACAGGCTTCTATGGCTACACCTTC
TRBD1 | TRBJ1-4 | TRBV7-7 | CASSAGTGDEKLFF | TGTGCCAGCAGCGCCGGGACAGGGGATGAAAAACTGTTTTTT
NA | TRBJ2-3 | TRBV2 | CASRKGTRTDTQYF | TGTGCCAGCAGAAAGGGCACACGCACAGATACGCAGTATTTT
NA | TRBJ2-7 | TRBV11-2 | CASSLTASFGGEQYF | TGTGCCAGCAGCCTTACGGCGAGTTTTGGAGGCGAGCAGTACTTC
NA | TRBJ1-5 | TRBV19 | CASSWETGQPQHF | TGTGCCAGTAGTTGGGAGACAGGCCAGCCCCAGCATTTT
NA | TRBJ1-1 | TRBV5-4 | CASTRGLQNTEAFF | TGTGCCAGCACCCGGGGCCTTCAGAACACTGAAGCTTTCTTT
TRBD1 | TRBJ1-2 | TRBV5-4 | CASSDRGNGYTF | TGTGCCAGCAGCGACAGGGGTAACGGCTACACCTTC
NA | TRBJ2-3 | TRBV5-1 | CASSSDPVTDTQYF | TGCGCCAGCAGCTCGGACCCGGTCACAGATACGCAGTATTTT
TRBD1 | TRBJ1-2 | TRBV29-1 | CSALDRDIGGYTF | TGCAGCGCCCTCGACAGGGATATCGGTGGCTACACCTTC
TRBD1 | TRBJ2-6 | TRBV4-1 | CASSQDGDRSRSGANVLTF | TGCGCCAGCAGCCAAGATGGGGACAGAAGTCGCTCTGGGGCCAACGTCCTGACTTTC
NA | TRBJ2-2 | TRBV6-6 | CASRAANTGELFF | TGTGCCAGCAGAGCAGCGAACACCGGGGAGCTGTTTTTT
NA | TRBJ2-5 | TRBV6-5 | CASSYGETQYF | TGTGCCAGCAGTTACGGGGAGACCCAGTACTTC
TRBD2 | TRBJ2-3 | TRBV7-3 | CASSLTAGGQPDTQYF | TGTGCCAGCAGCTTAACAGCGGGGGGGCAGCCAGATACGCAGTATTTT
NA | TRBJ1-1 | TRBV29-1 | CSGVPQGYEAFF | TGCAGCGGGGTTCCACAGGGCTACGAAGCTTTCTTT
TRBD1 | TRBJ1-4 | TRBV29-1 | CSAGTVGEKLFF | TGCAGCGCCGGGACAGTAGGCGAAAAACTGTTTTTT
NA | TRBJ1-5 | TRBV30 | CAWAGSNQPQHF | TGTGCCTGGGCAGGTAGCAATCAGCCCCAGCATTTT
TRBD2 | TRBJ2-1 | TRBV6-2/TRBV6-3 | CASSFSTERTSGGLHEQFF | TGTGCCAGCAGTTTCTCAACCGAAAGGACTAGCGGGGGCCTCCATGAGCAGTTCTTC
TRBD1 | TRBJ1-1 | TRBV19 | CASSTKGARGTEAFF | TGTGCCAGTAGTACCAAGGGGGCTAGGGGCACTGAAGCTTTCTTT
TRBD1 | TRBJ1-2 | TRBV10-3 | CAISEAPGQGLTGYGYTF | TGTGCCATCAGTGAGGCCCCGGGACAGGGCCTTACCGGCTATGGCTACACCTTC
NA | TRBJ2-2 | TRBV12-2 | CASRLASNTGELFF | TGTGCAAGTCGCTTAGCCTCGAACACCGGGGAGCTGTTTTTT
TRBD1 | TRBJ1-6 | TRBV24-1 | CATSDATGLPLYNSPLHF | TGTGCCACCAGTGATGCGACAGGGCTTCCTCTCTATAATTCACCCCTCCACTTT
NA | TRBJ2-3 | TRBV5-1 | CASSDGTSLQYF | TGCGCCAGCAGCGACGGGACTTCCCTACAGTATTTT
TRBD1 | TRBJ2-1 | TRBV15 | CATSRGPGQGNNEQFF | TGTGCCACCAGCAGGGGTCCGGGACAGGGAAACAATGAGCAGTTCTTC
NA | TRBJ2-1 | TRBV7-2 | CASSLEGVAEQFF | TGTGCCAGCAGTCTAGAGGGTGTGGCTGAGCAGTTCTTC
NA | TRBJ2-7 | TRBV12-3/TRBV12-4 | CASSLGSYEQYF | TGTGCCAGCAGTTTGGGTAGCTACGAGCAGTACTTC
NA | TRBJ1-5 | TRBV3-1/TRBV3-2 | CASSHTTGVQPQHF | TGTGCCAGCAGCCACACGACGGGAGTTCAGCCCCAGCATTTT
NA | TRBJ2-7 | TRBV30 | CAWSPQYEQYF | TGTGCCTGGAGTCCCCAGTACGAGCAGTACTTC
NA | TRBJ2-3 | TRBV25-1 | CASSELGGTPTDTQYF | TGTGCCAGCAGTGAATTAGGCGGGACACCAACAGATACGCAGTATTTT
NA | TRBJ2-7 | TRBV7-8 | CASSLTGGLYEQYF | TGTGCCAGCAGCTTAACGGGGGGCCTCTACGAGCAGTACTTC
TRBD2 | TRBJ2-2 | TRBV9 | CASSAGGLGTSPGELFF | TGTGCCAGCAGCGCCGGGGGGCTGGGGACTAGCCCCGGGGAGCTGTTTTTT
NA | TRBJ1-3 | TRBV18 | CASSPRRTTGNTIYF | TGTGCCAGCTCACCTAGACGGACGACGGGAAACACCATATATTTT
NA | TRBJ1-1 | TRBV6-2/TRBV6-3 | CASSSLGGNTEAFF | TGTGCCAGCAGTTCTCTGGGAGGGAACACTGAAGCTTTCTTT
NA | TRBJ1-2 | TRBV3-1/TRBV3-2 | CASSPGTGDYGYTF | TGTGCCAGCAGCCCCGGAACGGGCGACTATGGCTACACCTTC
TRBD2 | TRBJ2-5 | TRBV4-1 | CASSQVRLAGETQYF | TGCGCCAGCAGCCAAGTCAGGCTAGCGGGGGAGACCCAGTACTTC
NA | TRBJ2-7 | TRBV7-2 | CASSLGGVWEQYF | TGTGCCAGCAGCTTAGGAGGGGTTTGGGAGCAGTACTTC
TRBD1 | TRBJ1-1 | TRBV28 | CASTRAGGGGTEAFF | TGTGCCAGCACTCGGGCAGGGGGGGGAGGCACTGAAGCTTTCTTT
TRBD1 | TRBJ1-1 | TRBV4-1 | CASSHRTGDTEAFF | TGCGCCAGCAGCCATCGGACAGGGGACACTGAAGCTTTCTTT
TRBD2 | TRBJ2-3 | TRBV4-2 | CASSQEPVPSGGATDTQYF | TGTGCCAGCAGCCAAGAACCAGTCCCTAGCGGGGGGGCCACAGATACGCAGTATTTT
TRBD2 | TRBJ2-3 | TRBV28 | CASSFGSGGAFAQYF | TGTGCCAGCAGTTTTGGTAGCGGGGGGGCTTTTGCGCAGTATTTT
TRBD1 | TRBJ1-5 | TRBV15 | CATSRLGQVGESNQPQHF | TGTGCCACCAGCAGACTGGGACAGGTCGGAGAAAGCAATCAGCCCCAGCATTTT
NA | TRBJ1-6 | TRBV5-1 | CASSLEWGNSPLHF | TGCGCCAGCAGCTTGGAATGGGGAAATTCACCCCTCCACTTT
TRBD1 | TRBJ1-4 | TRBV5-1 | CASSSQGVREKLFF | TGCGCCAGCAGCTCACAGGGGGTGAGGGAAAAACTGTTTTTT